These T cell receptor beta chains were read from a single sample in a study of PD-1 blockade in classical Hodgkin lymphoma. Data came from immunoSEQ multiplex PCR; TCRdb stores just in-frame clones and leaves some out. This sample carries around 30,000 clones, 80% of them seen once, and the ten largest clones take around 15%. Sequenced material: peripheral blood mononuclear cells (PBMCs), taken before the fourth cycle of nivolumab. Receptors originate from a human donor with classical Hodgkin lymphoma. Both conserved end residues are part of each CDR3. The D gene is left open where the match is weak. For some rows the clone size is stated as once, few or many, or as a class when expanded; others skip it.

TGTGCCAGCAGCGTAGTAGACTCCGACAATGAGCAGTTCTTC,CASSVVDSDNEQFF,once,-,TRBV9,TRBJ2-1
TGTGCCAGCAGCTCGTTCGGGACTCCTCAAGAGACCCAGTACTTC,CASSSFGTPQETQYF,-,-,TRBV7-2,TRBJ2-5
TGTGCCAGCAGGGCCTCCCTTACGGGCACTGAGCAGTTCTTC,CASRASLTGTEQFF,-,-,TRBV5-4,TRBJ2-1
TGTGCCAGCAAAAACCCAGGGGGGGGTGAAAAACTGTTTTTT,CASKNPGGGEKLFF,-,TRBD1,TRBV6-6,TRBJ1-4
TGTGCCAGCAGGTTACGGGTGGCAGGAGGGCTTGAGCAGTACTTC,CASRLRVAGGLEQYF,-,-,TRBV28,TRBJ2-7
TGTGCCAGCTCATTAAGGGATTATGCCGAGCAGTACTTC,CASSLRDYAEQYF,few,-,TRBV18,TRBJ2-7
TGTGCCTGGGAAATACCACCGGGACGGATTATGGCTACAACCTTC,CAWEIPPGRIMATTF,-,-,TRBV30,TRBJ1-2
TGTGCCAGCACCCTAGGACAGGAGGGCCCGAACCGGGAGCAGTACTTC,CASTLGQEGPNREQYF,-,-,TRBV5-4,TRBJ2-7
TGTGCCAGCAGCTTAGCTGTCTCTACTGAAGCTTTCTTT,CASSLAVSTEAFF,-,-,TRBV7-9,TRBJ1-1
TGCGCCAGCAGCCCGAGGGACAGGGGTTTAGAGACCCAGTACTTC,CASSPRDRGLETQYF,-,TRBD1,TRBV5-1,TRBJ2-5
TGTGCCAGTAGTATCGGGGGACAGGCTAATACGCAGTATTTT,CASSIGGQANTQYF,-,TRBD1,TRBV19,TRBJ2-3
TGCAGCGTTGTCCGGGGTGGCACAGATACGCAGTATTTT,CSVVRGGTDTQYF,-,-,TRBV29-1,TRBJ2-3
TGTGCCAGCAGTGAAATAGATACGCAGTATTTT,CASSEIDTQYF,-,-,TRBV6-1,TRBJ2-3
TGTGCCAGCAGTTTAGCGGGAGTGGGCACAGATACGCAGTATTTT,CASSLAGVGTDTQYF,-,TRBD2,TRBV28,TRBJ2-3
TGTGCCAGTAGTACTTACAGCTCTGGGGCCAACGTCCTGACTTTC,CASSTYSSGANVLTF,-,-,TRBV19,TRBJ2-6
TGTGCCAGCAGGGAACAGGGGTACAATGAGCAGTTCTTC,CASREQGYNEQFF,-,TRBD1,TRBV2,TRBJ2-1
TGTGCCAGCAGCTTAGCCCAAAGCAGGGTAGAGACCCAGTACTTC,CASSLAQSRVETQYF,-,-,TRBV7-2,TRBJ2-5
TGTGCCAGCAGCCCCCGTAGTCCACAGGGAGGGGGCACTGAAGCTTTCTTT,CASSPRSPQGGGTEAFF,-,-,TRBV7-9,TRBJ1-1
TGTGCCAGCAGCGTAGGGACAGGCGATACGCAGTATTTT,CASSVGTGDTQYF,-,TRBD1,TRBV9,TRBJ2-3
TGTGCCAGTTCACGGCAGGGGCTAGACGAGCAGTACTTC,CASSRQGLDEQYF,once,-,TRBV19,TRBJ2-7